This TCR beta chain came from a study of T cell responses to AZD1222 COVID-19 vaccine. Broader study findings: Reports say nearly half of spike-specific TCRs go after unmutated variant regions. CD4 TCRs covered the whole spike, strongest at regions 160-218 and 743-854. Clonal diversity was possibly underestimated, and the donors were mostly white British, with more females. Receipt of two AZD1222 doses was followed by a rise in Spike-specific TCR breadth and depth.

In regard to this clone: Its antigen is not identified.

The assay was immunoSEQ multiplex PCR, and TCRdb's table has in-frame clones only and misses some. There are 130,000 to 150,000 clones in the sample; roughly nine tenths occur only once, and roughly 1.7% lies in the top ten. Sequencing used peripheral blood, obtained 28 days after the second AZD1222 dose. The sequence came from an adult who received the AZD1222 COVID-19 vaccine.

The CDR3 bases are TGTGCCAGCAGCTTAGTCCGGACCGCGAATCAGCCCCAGCATTTT. Protein product: CASSLVRTANQPQHF. The chain carries TRBV7-8 and TRBJ1-5; no firm D call. This CDR3 contains 15 residues. Germline-derived CDR1 and CDR2 are SGHVS and FQNEAQ. V was shortened by 1 base and J by 4 bases, with 11 bases between the two germline ends.